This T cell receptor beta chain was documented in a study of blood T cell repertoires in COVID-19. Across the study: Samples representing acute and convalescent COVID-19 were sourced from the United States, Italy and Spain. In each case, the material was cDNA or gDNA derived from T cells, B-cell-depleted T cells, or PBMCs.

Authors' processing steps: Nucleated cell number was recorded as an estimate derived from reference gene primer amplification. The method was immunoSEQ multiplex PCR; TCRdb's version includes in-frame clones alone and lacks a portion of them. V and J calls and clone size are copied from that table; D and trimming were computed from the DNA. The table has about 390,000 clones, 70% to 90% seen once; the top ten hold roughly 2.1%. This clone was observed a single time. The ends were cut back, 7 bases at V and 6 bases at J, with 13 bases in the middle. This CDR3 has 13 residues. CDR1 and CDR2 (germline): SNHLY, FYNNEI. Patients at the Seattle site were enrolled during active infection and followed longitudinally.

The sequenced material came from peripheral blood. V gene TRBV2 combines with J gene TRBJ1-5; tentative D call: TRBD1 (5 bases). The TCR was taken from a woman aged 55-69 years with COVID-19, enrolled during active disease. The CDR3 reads CASTWGDFQPQHF. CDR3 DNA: TGTGCCAGCACCTGGGGGGATTTTCAGCCCCAGCATTTT. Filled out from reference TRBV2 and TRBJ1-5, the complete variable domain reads EPEVTQTPSHQVTQMGQEVILRCVPISNHLYFYWYRQILGQKVEFLVSFYNNEISEKSEIFDDQFSVERPDGSNFTLKIRSTKLEDSAMYFCASTWGDFQPQHFGDGTRLSIL.